The clone carrying this TCR beta chain was detected a few times. Germline and junction disagree at one end, which may indicate a read error. PCR was performed a second time for roughly 7 to 12 cycles using a sample-barcoded 5' primer and a J-beta primer mix. Per-sample output comprised a minimum of 3 million paired-end reads containing CDR3. TCRdb analysed the 5' RACE reads with MiXCR anew, one entry per CDR3 protein. The table lists over 1,500,000 distinct CDR3 sequences, about 39% of them singletons, with roughly 23% in the top ten. These data belong to a study of blood T cells in healthy people across ages. This CDR3 region has 14 residues. Germline V gene lookup returns CDR1 KGHSH and CDR2 LQKENI. Those donating, healthy Caucasian individuals from Russia, were aged roughly 6 to 100. Isolated per sample were at least 7 million PBMCs.

The source material was blood. The V call is TRBV18, the J call TRBJ2-7; TRBD1 aligns across 9 bases. This clonotype originated in a human donor in good health. The DNA of the CDR3 is TGTGCCGGCTCATCGGGACAGGGATCCTACGAGCAGTACTTC. Encoded protein: CAGSSGQGSYEQYF.